The entry below describes one T cell receptor beta chain. This CDR3 has 15 amino acids. Trimming left V 0 bases short and J 7 bases short, with 16 bases between. Germline assignment: CDR1 SGHDT and CDR2 YYEEEE. TCRdb's table, derived via immunoSEQ multiplex PCR, lists solely in-frame clones and lacks some. This table has about 2.4 million clones, over 85% appearing once. The data originate from a study of shared clonotypes between healthy human individuals. The V and J genes are TRBV5-6 and TRBJ2-5, with D perhaps matching TRBD2 (6 bases). Sequencing was performed on naive CD4+ T cells from PBMCs. Regarding subset: CD45RA+ positively selected. The receptor was isolated from a man younger than 35 in good health. Some clones in this sample may be carry-over from other donors' samples. CDR3 loop: CASSLEGLALGTQYF. The CDR3 DNA sequence: TGTGCCAGCAGCTTGGAGGGTCTAGCGCTCGGGACCCAGTACTTC.